The present T cell receptor (beta chain) was sequenced within a study of T-cell memory formation after mild COVID-19. Overall study context: TCR clusters were mostly confined to one donor each.

The germline V and J ends were trimmed by 2 bases and 9 bases, with 14 bases remaining between them. This CDR3 is built from 14 residues. The authors produced TCR alpha and TCR beta cDNA libraries with sample barcodes and UMIs by 5'RACE using constant-segment primers. TCRdb analysed the 5' RACE reads with MiXCR anew, one entry per CDR3 protein. Of 450,000 to 650,000 distinct CDR3 sequences listed, roughly 18% were seen once; the top ten hold approximately 12%. Comments on this clonotype: Its matching antigen is unknown.

Study-wide results and limits: For contracting clones, CD4+ ones sat mainly in CM and EM, CD8+ in EMRA.

The sequence was collected from an adult woman who had mild COVID-19 (a few samples of this study predate the infection). Cell type and time point are not known. Input material: PBMCs or a T cell subset sorted from them (not recorded which). V and J are TRBV23-1 and TRBJ2-1; D call uncertain. TRBV23-1 qualifies as an ORF whose function is uncertain. The chain's CDR3 is CASSQTCPESEQFF. CDR3 DNA sequence: TGCGCCAGCAGTCAAACCTGTCCCGAAAGTGAGCAGTTCTTC.